The 15 T cell receptor beta chains below all came from one sample that was sequenced in a study of spatial heterogeneity in lung cancer. Regarding the study as a whole: One measure, the expanded intratumoral alpha and beta TCR count, tracked tumor mutation counts.

The time point denotes: sample taken at primary tumor resection. The antigens of these receptors remain unknown. TCRdb ran MiXCR on the 5' RACE reads and lists one entry per CDR3 protein. The table records roughly 4,800 distinct CDR3 sequences, 8.4% of them present only once. The sample was lung tumor tissue, taken at surgery. All receptors come from a male donor with early-stage non-small cell lung cancer.

This clonotype was counted ten times or more. This CDR3 reads CASSLNSGTPSYEQYF. The DNA of the CDR3 is TGCGCCAGCAGCCTGAACTCCGGGACACCCTCCTACGAGCAGTACTTC. The chain employs TRBV5-1 and TRBJ2-7, with D possibly matching TRBD1 (6 bases). CDR1 and CDR2 from the germline V gene are SGHRS and YFSETQ. V was clipped by 4 bases and J by 0 bases, with 17 bases between them. This CDR3 has 16 residues.

This clonotype was seen repeatedly, ten times or more. The chain combines TRBV27 with TRBJ2-1, with TRBD2 identical over 11 bases. V was pared by 4 bases and J by 7 bases, with 12 bases of the junction left unmatched. Per the germline V gene, CDR1 is MNHEY and CDR2 is SMNVEV (reference sequence). This CDR3 comprises 17 residues. This chain's CDR3 is CASSSLIVAGGLNEQFF. CDR3 DNA: TGTGCCAGCAGTTCCCTTATTGTAGCGGGAGGGCTTAATGAGCAGTTCTTC.

The rearrangement uses TRBV12-3 or TRBV12-4 and TRBJ2-2, with 7 bases matching TRBD2. Germline trimming cut 7 bases from V and 3 bases from J; bases unmatched to any gene: 5. The CDR3 consists of 14 residues. The CDR3: CASKPGLYTGELFF. CDR3 coding DNA: TGTGCCAGCAAGCCGGGACTATACACCGGGGAGCTGTTTTTT.

This clonotype was counted a few times. The rearrangement links TRBV5-6 to TRBJ2-5, with a tentative D call TRBD1 (6 bases). Germline CDR1 SGHDT, CDR2 YYEEEE. Trimming took off 3 bases at V and 5 bases at J, with 17 bases between the two ends. This CDR3 comprises 15 residues. CDR3 sequence reads: CASSSLQGSRETQYF. In nucleotides, the CDR3 is TGTGCCAGCAGCTCCTTACAGGGATCCCGGGAGACCCAGTACTTC.

Concerning this clonotype itself: A much larger clone lies a single base off, so this may be a read error. The rearrangement links TRBV3-1 to TRBJ1-5, with D tentatively TRBD1 (5 bases). CDR1 is LGHDT, CDR2 YNNKEL, per germline (reference sequence). The CDR3 runs 15 residues. Here the CDR3 DNA reads TGTGCCAGCACCCAAGCTTGGCAGGGAGATCAGCCCCAGCATTTT. Protein sequence: CASTQAWQGDQPQHF.

This clonotype was seen repeatedly, ten times or more. This chain's CDR3 is CASSLADWNTEAFF. As DNA, the CDR3 is TGTGCCAGCAGTTTGGCCGACTGGAACACTGAAGCTTTCTTT. This rearrangement joins TRBV12-3 or TRBV12-4 to TRBJ1-1, with D unclear. The CDR3 extends over 14 amino acids. The germline V and J ends were trimmed by 3 bases and 1 base, with 9 bases remaining between them.

This clonotype was observed many times. V is TRBV4-3 and J is TRBJ2-1; D could derive from TRBD1 or TRBD2 (6 bases each). Germline V gene data show CDR1 as LGHNA and CDR2 as YSLEER. Trimming took 0 bases from V and 3 from J, leaving 12 bases between them. This CDR3 is 16 amino acids long. CDR3 bases: TGCGCCAGCAGCCAAGAAGGAGGGGGACACTACAATGAGCAGTTCTTC. Translating gives CASSQEGGGHYNEQFF.

This clonotype was observed at least ten times. The CDR3 bases are TGTGCCAGCAGATTAGGACCCCAGGGTTTAGGAACTGAAGCTTTCTTT. Translating gives CASRLGPQGLGTEAFF. This chain joins TRBV6-1 and TRBJ1-1; the D gene is possibly TRBD1 (5 bases). V lost 6 bases and J 5 bases, leaving 22 bases between the germline ends. Germline V gives CDR1 MNHNS, CDR2 SASEGT. This CDR3 region has 16 residues.

The table lists this clonotype with many counts. The chain has TRBV20-1 and TRBJ1-1, with TRBD1 as a possible D gene (5 bases). The CDR3 sequence is 13 residues long. Germline V gives CDR1 DFQATT, CDR2 SNEGSKA (reference sequence). V shed 3 bases and J shed 1 base, with 9 bases lying between them. The CDR3 DNA reads as TGCAGTGCTAGGGGACGGAGGAACACTGAAGCTTTCTTT. Translation gives CSARGRRNTEAFF.

The genes are TRBV4-1 and TRBJ1-5; 10 bases align to TRBD1. CDR1 is MGHRA and CDR2 is YSYEKL in the germline V gene. This CDR3 is built from 16 residues. The ends lost 4 bases at V and 5 bases at J; junction bases unmatched: 8. Here the CDR3 DNA reads TGCGCCAGCAGCCTATGGGACAGGGGAAGGGATCAGCCCCAGCATTTT. It is translated as CASSLWDRGRDQPQHF.

This clonotype was recorded at least ten times. The chain joins TRBV28 to TRBJ1-5, with D unclear. Between the trimmed V and J ends, which lost 6 bases and 3 bases, there was a span of 6 bases. The CDR3 is made up of 12 amino acids. Germline V gene data show CDR1 as MDHEN and CDR2 as SYDVKM. CDR3 residues: CASRGSNQPQHF. The CDR3 nucleotides read TGTGCCAGCAGGGGGTCCAATCAGCCCCAGCATTTT. Filled out from reference TRBV28 and TRBJ1-5, the complete variable domain reads DVKVTQSSRYLVKRTGEKVFLECVQDMDHENMFWYRQDPGLGLRLIYFSYDVKMKEKGDIPEGYSVSREKKERFSLILESASTNQTSMYLCASRGSNQPQHFGDGTRLSIL.

By proportion, this clonotype is large (0.1 to 1%). This chain links TRBV27 with TRBJ2-7; maybe TRBD1 (6 bases). V lost 3 bases to trimming and J lost 2 bases, with 8 bases between them. Germline values: CDR1 MNHEY, CDR2 SMNVEV (reference sequence). The CDR3 length is 13 residues. The CDR3 region is CASSLSGAYEQYF. CDR3 nucleotide sequence: TGTGCCAGCAGTTTGTCAGGGGCCTACGAGCAGTACTTC.

This clonotype was recorded at least ten times. The chain has TRBV7-9 and TRBJ1-1; TRBD1 is a possible D gene (6 bases). The CDR3 length is 12 residues. CDR1 is SEHNR, CDR2 FQNEAQ, per germline (reference sequence). The germline V and J ends were trimmed by 6 bases and 5 bases, with 10 bases remaining between them. The DNA for the CDR3 is TGTGCCAGCAGTGAAGGGGGGACTGAAGCTTTCTTT. This gives the protein CASSEGGTEAFF. Based on the CDR3 plus reference TRBV7-9 and TRBJ1-1, the full variable domain is DTGVSQNPRHKITKRGQNVTFRCDPISEHNRLYWYRQTLGQGPEFLTYFQNEAQLEKSRLLSDRFSAERPKGSFSTLEIQRTEQGDSAMYLCASSEGGTEAFFGQGTRLTVV.

This clonotype was observed many times. V gene TRBV29-1 combines with J gene TRBJ1-2; D uncertain. Trimming stripped 2 bases from V and 2 bases from J, with 0 bases between. Per germline, CDR1 SQVTM and CDR2 ANQGSEA. This CDR3 has 10 residues. The CDR3 protein is CSVENYGYTF. The CDR3 coding sequence is TGCAGCGTTGAAAACTATGGCTACACCTTC.

This clonotype has ten or more counts. CDR3 protein: CSARAPGQGFSPLHF. The CDR3 DNA sequence: TGCAGTGCTAGAGCGCCGGGACAGGGTTTCTCACCCCTCCACTTT. The genes are TRBV20-1 and TRBJ1-6; TRBD1 aligns across 9 bases. The CDR3 loop spans 15 amino acids. Germline V gene sequence: CDR1 DFQATT, CDR2 SNEGSKA (reference sequence). After removal of 1 base from V and 10 bases from J, the junction contained 8 bases not matched to a gene.